The clone carrying this T cell receptor beta chain was seen a handful of times. Using immunoSEQ multiplex PCR, the repertoire was profiled, and TCRdb retains in-frame clones only, with some absent. This sample yields 100,000 to 150,000 clones, of which roughly nine tenths are seen a single time; 4.4% belongs to the top ten. The CDR3 covers 16 residues. Unmatched junction bases numbered 11, after V lost 0 bases and J lost 10 bases. Germline CDR1 is LGHNA and CDR2 is YNFKEQ. This sample stems from a study of T cell responses to AZD1222 COVID-19 vaccine. The TCR comes from an adult in good health. Material: peripheral blood, obtained on day 0 of AZD1222 vaccination. This chain joins TRBV4-2 and TRBJ2-3, with TRBD2 identical over 9 bases. The CDR3 loop reads CASSQDQGSGGNAQYF. The CDR3, as DNA: TGTGCCAGCAGCCAAGATCAGGGCAGCGGGGGGAACGCGCAGTATTTT.